Each of the 32 T cell receptor beta chains below was sequenced from the same sample in a study of CD8+ T cells in alopecia areata. Extracted RNA was reverse transcribed, and the resulting cDNA served as sequencing template. Profiling relied on immunoSEQ multiplex PCR, and the TCRdb table lists in-frame clones only, not all of them. Among roughly 200,000 clones listed, more than 55% were seen once. The sequencing sample was made of CD8+ T cells sorted from blood. Every receptor here comes from a human donor in good health.

The sample holds many counts of this clone. The V gene is TRBV5-4, the J gene TRBJ2-1; D remains unclear. CDR3 length equals 13 residues. V lost 0 bases and J lost 7, with 8 bases in between. CDR1 and CDR2 (germline): SGHNT, YYREEE (reference sequence). The CDR3 loop reads CASSLGIENEQFF. The DNA of the CDR3 is TGTGCCAGCAGCTTGGGGATTGAAAATGAGCAGTTCTTC.

The rearrangement joins TRBV5-1 to TRBJ2-1; D is possibly TRBD2 (6 bases). V was clipped by 4 bases and J by 2 bases, with 13 bases between them. In germline, CDR1 is SGHRS, CDR2 YFSETQ. This CDR3 spans 15 amino acids. CDR3 region: CASSPDYVPYNEQFF. CDR3 nucleotides: TGCGCCAGCAGCCCGGACTACGTGCCCTACAATGAGCAGTTCTTC.

V and J are TRBV7-3 and TRBJ2-3; D gene unclear. V lost 5 bases, J lost 5 bases, and 11 bases lay in between. CDR3 size: 13 residues. Germline loops: CDR1 SGHTA, CDR2 FQGTGA. CDR3 loop: CASSLFVGDTQYF. Written as DNA, the CDR3 is TGTGCCAGCAGCCTCTTTGTGGGAGATACGCAGTATTTT.

The chain has TRBV4-2 and TRBJ1-4; the D is unclear. The germline V and J ends were trimmed by 4 bases and 0 bases, with 15 bases remaining between them. The germline V gene has CDR1 LGHNA and CDR2 YNFKEQ. The CDR3 extends over 17 amino acids. The CDR3 DNA reads as TGTGCCAGCAGCCTGAGACCGTTGGAGGCAACTAATGAAAAACTGTTTTTT. It is translated as CASSLRPLEATNEKLFF.

The chain links TRBV6-5 to TRBJ2-5; TRBD2 is a possible D gene (7 bases). This CDR3 has 14 amino acids. The V end was cut by 9 bases, the J end by 5 bases, with 19 bases between. Germline V gives CDR1 MNHEY, CDR2 SVGAGI. The CDR3: CASNTGRGRETQYF. The CDR3 region has the DNA TGTGCCAGTAATACGGGGCGGGGGCGCGAGACCCAGTACTTC.

This clone was seen more than once but under ten times. The chain has TRBV29-1 and TRBJ1-4, with TRBD1 identical over 12 bases. The V and J ends lost 4 bases and 3 bases, in that order; junction bases with no gene match: 6. The germline V gene encodes CDR1 SQVTM and CDR2 ANQGSEA. CDR3 size: 16 residues. Here the CDR3 reads CSVAPGQGAANEKLFF. The CDR3, as DNA: TGCAGCGTTGCGCCGGGACAGGGGGCAGCTAATGAAAAACTGTTTTTT.

This chain links TRBV7-9 with TRBJ1-3; 7 bases are shared with TRBD1. The CDR3 has 15 amino acids. Germline assignment: CDR1 SEHNR and CDR2 FQNEAQ (reference sequence). J was trimmed by 8 bases and V by 5 bases; bases with no gene match: 12. The CDR3 protein is CASSPPPGGSDTIYF. CDR3 DNA: TGTGCCAGCAGCCCCCCCCCAGGGGGATCGGACACCATATATTTT. Looking up the rest from reference TRBV7-9 and TRBJ1-3 gives the full variable domain: DTGVSQNPRHKITKRGQNVTFRCDPISEHNRLYWYRQTLGQGPEFLTYFQNEAQLEKSRLLSDRFSAERPKGSFSTLEIQRTEQGDSAMYLCASSPPPGGSDTIYFGEGSWLTVV.

The DNA for the CDR3 is TGCGCCAGCACCCCCGGACAGGGGAGAGTCTATGGCTACACCTTC. This gives the protein CASTPGQGRVYGYTF. The chain uses TRBV4-1 and TRBJ1-2; the match to TRBD1 covers 9 bases. The CDR3 extends over 15 amino acids. With 7 bases clipped from V and 4 bases from J, the junction kept 10 bases outside the gene matches. Germline lookup yields CDR1 MGHRA and CDR2 YSYEKL.

The V gene is TRBV6-5, the J gene TRBJ2-7; 9 positions match TRBD1. CDR1 is MNHEY, CDR2 SVGAGI, per germline. V shed 1 base, J shed 3 bases, and the junction held 7 bases outside the gene matches. The CDR3 has 16 residues. The DNA for the CDR3 is TGTGCCAGCAGTTACTTGGGACAGGGTCGGCTCTACGAGCAGTACTTC. Translation: CASSYLGQGRLYEQYF.

This clone showed up just a few times. The V call is TRBV19, the J call TRBJ2-4, with D tentatively TRBD1 (5 bases). Germline V lookup: CDR1 LNHDA, CDR2 SQIVND (reference sequence). V was clipped by 3 bases and J by 0 bases, with 9 bases between them. This CDR3 region has 15 residues. CDR3 sequence reads: CASSIGAPAKNIQYF. The CDR3 DNA reads as TGTGCCAGTAGTATTGGGGCCCCAGCCAAAAACATTCAGTACTTC.

V and J are TRBV15 and TRBJ1-5, with 8 bases lining up with TRBD1. This CDR3 has 14 residues. Germline assignment: CDR1 LNHNV and CDR2 YYDKDF (reference sequence). V dropped 6 bases and J dropped 7; count of bases not matched to a gene: 8. CDR3 in DNA: TGTGCCACCAGGGGATCAGGGGGCGCGCAGCCCCAGCATTTT. Protein sequence: CATRGSGGAQPQHF.

The rearrangement links TRBV4-1 to TRBJ2-7, with 8 bases aligning to TRBD2. CDR1 is MGHRA, CDR2 YSYEKL, per germline. The V segment lost 4 bases and the J segment 6 bases; nucleotides outside the gene matches: 5. The CDR3 contains 13 residues. The chain's CDR3 is CASSPGGAGEQYF. The CDR3 DNA sequence: TGCGCCAGCAGCCCCGGGGGGGCCGGCGAGCAGTACTTC.

This rearrangement joins TRBV6-5 to TRBJ1-6; D not certain. The CDR3 totals 15 residues. The germline V and J ends were trimmed by 4 bases and 1 base, with 8 bases remaining between them. Germline loops: CDR1 MNHEY, CDR2 SVGAGI. CDR3 region: CASSLGLSYNSPLHF. The CDR3 DNA reads as TGTGCCAGCAGTTTAGGTCTTTCCTATAATTCACCCCTCCACTTT.

The chain carries TRBV18 and TRBJ2-1; 9 bases line up with TRBD2. Per germline, CDR1 KGHSH and CDR2 LQKENI. J lost 8 bases, V lost 3 bases, and 5 bases had no gene match. This CDR3 spans 14 amino acids. The CDR3 bases are TGTGCCAGCTCACCCTCCGGGACTAGCTATGAGCAGTTCTTC. As protein: CASSPSGTSYEQFF.

Notes on this clone: At one end, the junction sequence differs from germline, possibly due to a read error. As DNA, the CDR3 is TGTGCCAGCAGTGCCCTACCGGGGGGTAACAATGAAGCTTTCTTT. It codes for CASSALPGGNNEAFF. The chain couples TRBV6-1 to TRBJ1-1, with D perhaps matching TRBD1 (5 bases). The CDR3 consists of 15 residues. The V gene's germline CDR1 is MNHNS and CDR2 SASEGT.

V usage is TRBV13 and J usage is TRBJ2-1; 7 nucleotides match TRBD1. The germline CDR1 and CDR2 sequences are PRHDT and FYEKMQ (reference sequence). This CDR3 region has 15 residues. V lost 5 bases to trimming and J lost 6 bases; unmatched junction nucleotides: 10. In DNA, the CDR3 is TGTGCCAGCAGCCTCCATGGGACAGATCGCAATGAGCAGTTCTTC. Amino acids: CASSLHGTDRNEQFF.

J is TRBJ1-1 and V is TRBV5-1; 9 nucleotides match TRBD1. The germline V gene encodes CDR1 SGHRS and CDR2 YFSETQ. The V gene end was trimmed by 4 bases and the J gene end by 5 bases; junction bases not matched to a gene: 9. CDR3 length: 15 amino acids. The CDR3 DNA is TGCGCCAGCAGCGACCGCGACAGGGGGTATACTGAAGCTTTCTTT. Translating it yields CASSDRDRGYTEAFF. Full variable domain (missing parts from reference TRBV5-1 and TRBJ1-1): KAGVTQTPRYLIKTRGQQVTLSCSPISGHRSVSWYQQTPGQGLQFLFEYFSETQRNKGNFPGRFSGRQFSNSRSEMNVSTLELGDSALYLCASSDRDRGYTEAFFGQGTRLTVV.

This clone was seen only a few times. The genes are TRBV5-1 and TRBJ1-1; TRBD1 might be the D (6 bases). Germline V gives CDR1 SGHRS, CDR2 YFSETQ. V shed 3 bases and J shed 8 bases, with 11 bases lying between them. The CDR3 loop spans 12 amino acids. CDR3 sequence (DNA): TGCGCCAGCAGCTCCCCAGGGGAAGAAGCTTTCTTT. This encodes CASSSPGEEAFF.

This clone was detected a few times. The chain employs TRBV7-9 and TRBJ2-1, with TRBD1 identical over 11 bases. The CDR3 contains 16 residues. V lost 5 bases to trimming and J lost 8 bases; unmatched junction nucleotides: 11. CDR1 and CDR2 (germline): SEHNR, FQNEAQ (reference sequence). The CDR3 spells CASSTPGQGGLDEQFF. The CDR3 DNA reads TGTGCCAGCAGCACGCCGGGACAGGGGGGATTAGATGAGCAGTTCTTC.

The chain combines TRBV28 with TRBJ1-5; TRBD1 aligns across 7 bases. Germline V gene sequence: CDR1 MDHEN, CDR2 SYDVKM. The length of the CDR3 is 18 residues. V lost 5 bases to trimming and J lost 7 bases; unmatched junction nucleotides: 20. CDR3: CASSRFLGTVVGRQPQHF. The CDR3 DNA reads as TGTGCCAGCAGTAGGTTCCTCGGGACAGTGGTTGGTAGGCAGCCCCAGCATTTT.

The V gene is TRBV7-9, the J gene TRBJ2-2, with unresolved D. Germline V CDR1 and CDR2: SEHNR, FQNEAQ (reference sequence). This CDR3 is 13 amino acids long. V was cut by 2 bases and J by 7 bases, with 8 bases left in between. The CDR3 loop is CASSLSVGGELFF. DNA for the CDR3: TGTGCCAGCAGCTTATCGGTCGGCGGGGAGCTGTTTTTT.

This clone was found a few times. The chain couples TRBV6-5 to TRBJ2-3, with a tentative D call TRBD2 (5 bases). Germline V CDR1 and CDR2: MNHEY, SVGAGI. The CDR3 runs 14 residues. V lost 5 bases and J 6 bases, leaving 15 bases between the germline ends. CDR3 sequence reads: CASSDGEATDTQYF. In DNA form, the CDR3 reads TGTGCCAGCAGTGACGGGGAAGCGACCGATACGCAGTATTTT.

This rearrangement joins TRBV29-1 to TRBJ1-1; D is perhaps TRBD1 (5 bases). Per the germline V gene, CDR1 is SQVTM and CDR2 is ANQGSEA. This CDR3 is built from 13 residues. Between the trimmed V and J ends, which lost 4 bases and 1 base, there was a span of 10 bases. CDR3 in DNA: TGCAGCGTTGGAGGGGTCGGGAACACTGAAGCTTTCTTT. Translating it yields CSVGGVGNTEAFF.

The rearrangement links TRBV4-1 to TRBJ1-1, with D maybe TRBD1 (5 bases). This CDR3 contains 13 residues. V lost 4 bases, J lost 1 base, and 7 bases lay in between. Germline V gives CDR1 MGHRA, CDR2 YSYEKL. CDR3 in amino acids: CASSPGANTEAFF. The CDR3 nucleotides are TGCGCCAGCAGCCCCGGGGCGAACACTGAAGCTTTCTTT.

The CDR3 DNA reads as TGCGCCAGCAGCCAAGAACCGGGACTAGCGACCACAGATACGCAGTATTTT. This sequence encodes CASSQEPGLATTDTQYF. The rearrangement links TRBV4-1 to TRBJ2-3; 10 nucleotides agree with TRBD2. The CDR3 is made up of 17 amino acids. Germline V gene lookup returns CDR1 MGHRA and CDR2 YSYEKL. The V gene end was trimmed by 0 bases and the J gene end by 2 bases; junction bases not matched to a gene: 5.

The chain has TRBV29-1 and TRBJ1-1; no definite D call. Germline V CDR1 and CDR2: SQVTM, ANQGSEA. Trimming took off 6 bases at V and 5 bases at J, with 13 bases between the two ends. The CDR3 runs 12 residues. This CDR3 reads CSVMLRETEAFF. CDR3 sequence (DNA): TGCAGCGTGATGCTAAGAGAGACTGAAGCTTTCTTT.

The V gene is TRBV19, the J gene TRBJ1-2; the D is unclear. CDR1 and CDR2 (germline): LNHDA, SQIVND (reference sequence). V was cut by 5 bases and J by 2 bases, with 12 bases left in between. CDR3 length: 14 amino acids. CDR3 nucleotide sequence: TGTGCCAGTAGTCCTCGGCTCCTAAACTATGGCTACACCTTC. Translated, it gives CASSPRLLNYGYTF. Full variable domain (missing parts from reference TRBV19 and TRBJ1-2): DGGITQSPKYLFRKEGQNVTLSCEQNLNHDAMYWYRQDPGQGLRLIYYSQIVNDFQKGDIAEGYSVSREKKESFPLTVTSAQKNPTAFYLCASSPRLLNYGYTFGSGTRLTVV.

This clone was counted a single time. The genes are TRBV4-1 and TRBJ1-2, with no clear D. The CDR3 totals 16 residues. The V gene lost 0 bases and the J gene lost 0 bases, with 11 bases spanning the gap. Germline V gene lookup returns CDR1 MGHRA and CDR2 YSYEKL. The DNA of the CDR3 is TGCGCCAGCAGCCAAGATCCGGTCGAAACTAACTATGGCTACACCTTC. Its translation: CASSQDPVETNYGYTF.

There are a few counts of this clone. The CDR3 bases are TGCAGCGTTGCTCAGCAGGGCCCAACTGAAGCTTTCTTT. Encoded protein: CSVAQQGPTEAFF. The chain combines TRBV29-1 with TRBJ1-1, with a possible D match to TRBD1 (5 bases). CDR1 and CDR2 (germline): SQVTM, ANQGSEA. CDR3 size: 13 residues. The V end lost 4 bases, the J end lost 5 bases, and 14 bases lay between the germline ends.

This clone occurred a few times. The V and J genes are TRBV18 and TRBJ2-1; TRBD1 matches at 9 bases. With V trimmed by 2 bases and J by 5 bases, 10 bases remained unmatched. Germline loops: CDR1 KGHSH, CDR2 LQKENI. The CDR3 sequence is 17 residues long. CDR3 region: CASSPWDRDFRNNEQFF. CDR3 bases: TGTGCCAGCTCACCATGGGACAGGGACTTCCGGAACAATGAGCAGTTCTTC.

The V call is TRBV13, the J call TRBJ1-1; D unresolved. This CDR3 region has 15 residues. The germline V and J ends were trimmed by 8 bases and 0 bases, with 16 bases remaining between them. Germline loops: CDR1 PRHDT, CDR2 FYEKMQ (reference sequence). The CDR3 coding sequence is TGTGCCAGCGGGCGGGATCGCCGGTTGAACACTGAAGCTTTCTTT. This gives the protein CASGRDRRLNTEAFF.

This clone was found a few times. The chain joins TRBV5-6 to TRBJ2-3; D is perhaps TRBD1 (6 bases). This CDR3 is 11 amino acids long. Germline V lookup: CDR1 SGHDT, CDR2 YYEEEE. Between the trimmed V and J ends, which lost 4 bases and 11 bases, there was a span of 11 bases. The CDR3 DNA reads TGTGCCAGCAGCCTACGGGACAAGCAGTATTTT. Translation: CASSLRDKQYF.